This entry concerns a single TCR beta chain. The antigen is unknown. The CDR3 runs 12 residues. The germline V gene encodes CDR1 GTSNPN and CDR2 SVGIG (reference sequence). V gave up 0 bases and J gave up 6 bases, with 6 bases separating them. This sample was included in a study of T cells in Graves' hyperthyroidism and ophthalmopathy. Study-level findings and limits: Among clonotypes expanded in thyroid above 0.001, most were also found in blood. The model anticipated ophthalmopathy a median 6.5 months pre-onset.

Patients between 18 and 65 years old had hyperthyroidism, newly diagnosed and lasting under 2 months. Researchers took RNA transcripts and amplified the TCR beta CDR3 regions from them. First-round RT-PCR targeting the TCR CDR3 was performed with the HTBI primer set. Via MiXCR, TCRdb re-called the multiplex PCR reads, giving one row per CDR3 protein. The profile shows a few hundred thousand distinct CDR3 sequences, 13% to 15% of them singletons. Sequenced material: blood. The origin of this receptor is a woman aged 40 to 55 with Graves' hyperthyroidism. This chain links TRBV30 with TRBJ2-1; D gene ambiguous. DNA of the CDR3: TGTGCCTGGAGTGTACAGTCCAATGAGCAGTTCTTC. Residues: CAWSVQSNEQFF.